Listed below are T cell receptor beta chains from one sample, sequenced in a study of cytomegalovirus exposure and HLA in healthy donors. Using immunoSEQ multiplex PCR, the repertoire was profiled, and TCRdb retains in-frame clones only, with some absent. Found here are about 110,000 clones, around 87% of them singletons; the top ten hold around 1.9%. Sequenced material: PBMCs. The receptors originated from a man in his forties in good health and CMV-seronegative. CDR3s include the opening cysteine and the closing phenylalanine or tryptophan. Fields, in order: CDR3 length, D gene, clone size, J gene, V gene, CDR3 protein, CDR3 DNA. D genes are given only for firm matches. Expanded clones get a size class; other rows say once, few or many, or leave the size out.

14	-	-	TRBJ1-1	TRBV6-5	CASTRTETQTEAFF	TGTGCCAGCACTAGGACAGAAACACAAACTGAAGCTTTCTTT
13	-	once	TRBJ1-2	TRBV6-1	CASSEGDIRSYTF	TGTGCCAGCAGTGAAGGGGACATAAGGTCCTACACCTTC
13	-	-	TRBJ1-1	TRBV27	CASSLFRGTEAFF	TGTGCCAGCAGTTTATTCCGAGGGACTGAAGCTTTCTTT
16	TRBD1	-	TRBJ2-7	TRBV5-4	CASRSYGTGLSYEQYF	TGTGCCAGCCGCTCTTATGGGACAGGACTCTCCTACGAGCAGTACTTC
15	-	-	TRBJ1-6	TRBV28	CASKSGSSYNSPLHF	TGTGCCAGCAAATCGGGGAGCTCCTATAATTCACCCCTCCACTTT
15	-	-	TRBJ1-6	TRBV28	CASSTLQGIGSPLHF	TGTGCCAGCAGTACTTTACAGGGCATCGGATCACCCCTCCACTTT
13	TRBD1	-	TRBJ1-1	TRBV6-1	CASSGTGQTEAFF	TGTGCCAGCAGCGGGACAGGGCAAACTGAAGCTTTCTTT
13	TRBD1	once	TRBJ1-2	TRBV7-9	CASTLGQERGYTF	TGTGCCAGCACCCTAGGACAGGAACGCGGCTACACCTTC
11	-	once	TRBJ1-3	TRBV20-1	CSAAGGNTIYF	TGCAGTGCCGCGGGGGGAAACACCATATATTTT
16	-	once	TRBJ2-2	TRBV27	CASSLSGPDSTGELFF	TGTGCCAGCAGTTTATCGGGACCGGACAGCACCGGGGAGCTGTTTTTT
13	TRBD1	-	TRBJ2-7	TRBV19	CASSGTGTYEQYF	TGTGCCAGTTCCGGGACAGGAACCTACGAGCAGTACTTC
15	TRBD1	once	TRBJ1-5	TRBV15	CATSAGQGYYQPQHF	TGTGCCACCAGCGCCGGACAGGGTTATTATCAGCCCCAGCATTTT
13	TRBD2	-	TRBJ2-2	TRBV11-3	CASERGQTGELFF	TGTGCCAGTGAGCGGGGCCAAACCGGGGAGCTGTTTTTT